The 27 T cell receptor beta chains below come from one sample, sequenced in a study of blood T cell repertoires in COVID-19 (dated by TCRdb to the early 2020s). The method was the immunoSEQ multiplex PCR assay. What TCRdb holds here is the immuneACCESS table cut down to in-frame rearrangements. Part of the clones is not present; checked against another copy, under half of the missing clones reflect an unresolved V gene, and the others are unexplained. This sample has fewer than 300,000 clones in its table, and under 90% of those were observed once. Around 7.8% of the sample rests with the top ten. Sequenced input: peripheral blood. The receptor set was obtained from a human donor in a cohort sampled during active COVID-19.

The chain is built from TRBV19 and TRBJ1-5; D gene uncertain. Trimming cost V 7 bases and J 6 bases, with 19 bases left between them. CDR1 and CDR2 (germline): LNHDA, SQIVND (reference sequence). This CDR3 is built from 15 residues. CDR3 coding DNA: TGTGCCAGTAATCCTATGGAGGGCGGGTTTCAGCCCCAGCATTTT. Translation gives CASNPMEGGFQPQHF.

This sequence joins TRBV2 and TRBJ1-3; D gene uncertain. This CDR3 has 13 amino acids. Trimming left V 4 bases short and J 6 bases short, with 10 bases between. From germline, CDR1 is SNHLY and CDR2 FYNNEI. CDR3 protein: CASSGWQKNTIYF. The CDR3 DNA reads as TGTGCCAGCAGTGGTTGGCAGAAAAACACCATATATTTT. The complete variable domain, with remaining parts taken from reference TRBV2 and TRBJ1-3, reads EPEVTQTPSHQVTQMGQEVILRCVPISNHLYFYWYRQILGQKVEFLVSFYNNEISEKSEIFDDQFSVERPDGSNFTLKIRSTKLEDSAMYFCASSGWQKNTIYFGEGSWLTVV.

This sequence joins TRBV18 and TRBJ1-1, with 11 bases that match TRBD1. J lost 5 bases, V lost 5 bases, and 10 bases had no gene match. The CDR3 spans 16 residues. The germline V gene encodes CDR1 KGHSH and CDR2 LQKENI. The CDR3 spells CASSGLSGTGGTEAFF. The CDR3 region has the DNA TGTGCCAGCTCAGGACTCTCCGGGACAGGGGGAACTGAAGCTTTCTTT.

This clone is a singleton in its sample. J is TRBJ2-7 and V is TRBV11-2; TRBD1 matches 11 bases. Germline V gives CDR1 SGHAT, CDR2 FQNNGV. The ends lost 5 bases at V and 3 bases at J; junction bases unmatched: 3. CDR3 length: 14 residues. CDR3 coding DNA: TGTGCCAGCAGCCAAGGGACAGGGGGCTACGAGCAGTACTTC. It yields the protein CASSQGTGGYEQYF.

The rearrangement joins TRBV6-5 to TRBJ2-5; no definite D call. Trimming removed 7 bases at V and 2 bases at J, with 14 bases between. This CDR3 contains 14 residues. The germline V gene encodes CDR1 MNHEY and CDR2 SVGAGI. The CDR3 region is CASTSFRQQETQYF. DNA for the CDR3: TGTGCCAGCACCTCGTTTCGCCAGCAAGAGACCCAGTACTTC.

The chain carries TRBV5-1 and TRBJ2-7, with D maybe TRBD2 (6 bases). This CDR3 has 13 amino acids. Trimming pared 1 base from V and 1 base from J, leaving 6 bases between. CDR1 is SGHRS and CDR2 is YFSETQ in the germline V gene. The CDR3 loop is CASSLRGSYEQYF. CDR3 coding DNA: TGCGCCAGCAGCTTGCGGGGGTCCTACGAGCAGTACTTC.

The V call is TRBV5-1, the J call TRBJ2-5, with 12 bases identical to TRBD2. From germline, CDR1 is SGHRS and CDR2 YFSETQ. J lost 5 bases, V lost 0 bases, and 8 bases had no gene match. This CDR3 contains 17 residues. CDR3 in amino acids: CASSLEPSGGAGETQYF. DNA for the CDR3: TGCGCCAGCAGCTTGGAGCCTAGCGGGGGGGCCGGGGAGACCCAGTACTTC.

The chain has TRBV4-2 and TRBJ1-2; 12 nucleotides match TRBD1. The germline V gene encodes CDR1 LGHNA and CDR2 YNFKEQ. The CDR3 length is 18 residues. The V gene end was trimmed by 0 bases and the J gene end by 4 bases; junction bases not matched to a gene: 9. For the CDR3, the DNA is TGTGCCAGCAGCCAAGACCTTGTTGGGACAGGGGGCGGCTATGGCTACACCTTC. Protein product: CASSQDLVGTGGGYGYTF.

The rearrangement uses TRBV5-1 and TRBJ2-7; D perhaps matches TRBD2 (6 bases). There are 15 residues in the CDR3. Germline CDR1 is SGHRS and CDR2 is YFSETQ. V was clipped by 0 bases and J by 5 bases, with 15 bases between them. CDR3 DNA sequence: TGCGCCAGCAGCTTGGCTGCGGGAAAAGGTCACGAGCAGTACTTC. Protein product: CASSLAAGKGHEQYF.

The chain recombines TRBV20-1 with TRBJ1-2; 9 nucleotides agree with TRBD1. This CDR3 region has 12 residues. The J segment lost 8 bases and the V segment lost 3 bases, leaving 4 bases of the junction unmatched. Germline-derived CDR1 and CDR2 are DFQATT and SNEGSKA (reference sequence). CDR3 bases: TGCAGTGCTAGTGGGACAGGGATAGGCTACACCTTC. Translation: CSASGTGIGYTF.

The chain employs TRBV7-2 and TRBJ2-7, with 12 bases fitting TRBD1. J gave up 2 bases and V 1 base, and 12 bases lay outside the gene matches. CDR1 is SGHTA, CDR2 FQGNSA, per germline. The CDR3 extends over 19 amino acids. CDR3 protein: CASSLGGQGAVRETYEQYF. CDR3 nucleotides: TGTGCCAGCAGCTTAGGGGGACAGGGGGCAGTTAGGGAAACCTACGAGCAGTACTTC. Supplemented by reference TRBV7-2 and TRBJ2-7, the full variable domain reads GAGVSQSPSNKVTEKGKDVELRCDPISGHTALYWYRQSLGQGLEFLIYFQGNSAPDKSGLPSDRFSAERTGGSVSTLTIQRTQQEDSAVYLCASSLGGQGAVRETYEQYFGPGTRLTVT.

J is TRBJ1-1 and V is TRBV5-1; no clear D gene. The V end was cut by 2 bases, the J end by 3 bases, with 8 bases between. Germline V gene data show CDR1 as SGHRS and CDR2 as YFSETQ. The CDR3 contains 13 residues. The CDR3 DNA follows: TGCGCCAGCAGCTTTGCCAGCGACACTGAAGCTTTCTTT. This codes for CASSFASDTEAFF.

This chain links TRBV10-1 with TRBJ2-4; D unresolved. V was cut by 8 bases and J by 0 bases, with 11 bases left in between. The CDR3 consists of 14 residues. Per the germline V gene, CDR1 is WNHNN and CDR2 is SYGVQD (reference sequence). The CDR3 here is CASEPGLAKNIQYF. The CDR3 nucleotides are TGCGCCAGCGAGCCAGGTCTAGCCAAAAACATTCAGTACTTC.

The chain couples TRBV5-6 to TRBJ1-1; D may be TRBD1 (5 bases). V lost 0 bases, J lost 11 bases, and 8 bases lay in between. The CDR3 extends over 11 amino acids. CDR1 and CDR2 (germline): SGHDT, YYEEEE. The CDR3 is CASSLGQTAFF. The CDR3, as DNA: TGTGCCAGCAGCTTGGGACAGACGGCTTTCTTT.

The rearrangement joins TRBV9 to TRBJ1-1, with D unresolved. The CDR3 consists of 14 residues. V lost 1 base and J 1 base, leaving 8 bases between the germline ends. Germline assignment: CDR1 SGDLS and CDR2 YYNGEE. CDR3 loop: CASSVSWQNTEAFF. The CDR3, as DNA: TGTGCCAGCAGCGTAAGTTGGCAGAACACTGAAGCTTTCTTT.

In this sample, this clone turned up once. This chain uses TRBV27 with TRBJ2-7; tentative D call: TRBD2 (6 bases). The CDR3 covers 13 residues. In germline, CDR1 is MNHEY, CDR2 SMNVEV (reference sequence). Trimming took off 6 bases at V and 4 bases at J, with 13 bases between the two ends. The CDR3 spells CASRPPGTYEQYF. In nucleotides, the CDR3 is TGTGCCAGCAGACCCCCGGGGACTTACGAGCAGTACTTC.

The chain recombines TRBV6-2 or TRBV6-3 with TRBJ2-7; 10 bases align to TRBD2. Trimming removed 2 bases from V and 6 bases from J; junction bases left unmatched: 4. Germline CDR1 is MNHEY and CDR2 is SVGEGT. The CDR3 has 14 amino acids. DNA of the CDR3: TGTGCCAGCAGTTACCCGGGACTAGCGTCCGAGCAGTACTTC. It codes for CASSYPGLASEQYF.

The chain joins TRBV9 to TRBJ2-1; 8 bases agree with TRBD2. Germline trimming cut 0 bases from V and 7 bases from J; bases unmatched to any gene: 9. Germline CDR1 reads SGDLS; CDR2 reads YYNGEE. The CDR3 contains 16 residues. The CDR3 nucleotides read TGTGCCAGCAGCGTAGGGTCTAGCGGGTGGAGGAATGAGCAGTTCTTC. This translates into CASSVGSSGWRNEQFF.

This clone was found once. This rearrangement joins TRBV10-2 to TRBJ1-6; D perhaps matches TRBD1 (6 bases). This CDR3 contains 13 residues. Per the germline V gene, CDR1 is WSHSY and CDR2 is SAAADI. Deletions cut 4 bases from V and 6 bases from J, with 7 bases between. The CDR3 loop is CASSVGGNSPLHF. In DNA, the CDR3 is TGCGCCAGCAGTGTAGGGGGTAATTCACCCCTCCACTTT.

The gene calls are TRBV5-4 and TRBJ2-5; 7 bases are shared with TRBD2. Germline V gene sequence: CDR1 SGHNT, CDR2 YYREEE (reference sequence). V dropped 3 bases and J dropped 3; count of bases not matched to a gene: 8. The CDR3 runs 15 residues. Here the CDR3 DNA reads TGTGCCAGCAGCTCCGTCGGGGGGAAGGAAGAGACCCAGTACTTC. Its protein is CASSSVGGKEETQYF.

The CDR3 here is CASSYRQGSYNEQFF. The CDR3 bases are TGTGCCAGCAGTTATAGACAGGGTTCCTACAATGAGCAGTTCTTC. The chain links TRBV28 to TRBJ2-1, with TRBD1 identical over 7 bases. V lost 4 bases, J lost 1 base, and 4 bases stayed unmatched. In germline, CDR1 is MDHEN, CDR2 SYDVKM. The length of the CDR3 is 15 residues.

In its sample, this clone was seen once. The DNA of the CDR3 is TGTGCCAGCAGCTCCGGGACATCAGCCTACAATGAGCAGTTCTTC. This translates into CASSSGTSAYNEQFF. The chain links TRBV7-3 to TRBJ2-1; tentative D call: TRBD1 (6 bases). The CDR3 consists of 15 residues. Trimming shortened V by 4 bases and J by 2 bases, and 12 bases separated the two germline ends. CDR1 and CDR2 (germline): SGHTA, FQGTGA. Complete variable domain (other parts from reference TRBV7-3 and TRBJ2-1): GAGVSQTPSNKVTEKGKYVELRCDPISGHTALYWYRQSLGQGPEFLIYFQGTGAADDSGLPNDRFFAVRPEGSVSTLKIQRTERGDSAVYLCASSSGTSAYNEQFFGPGTRLTVL.

The rearrangement joins TRBV28 to TRBJ1-2; 7 bases map to TRBD1. Germline V gives CDR1 MDHEN, CDR2 SYDVKM. The trim removed 6 bases at V and 8 bases at J, leaving 9 bases unmatched. The CDR3 has 13 amino acids. CDR3 nucleotides: TGTGCCAGCAGGACGACAGGGCGGATCGGCTACACCTTC. It encodes CASRTTGRIGYTF.

V is TRBV28 and J is TRBJ1-1; D is unclear. In germline, CDR1 is MDHEN, CDR2 SYDVKM. V was trimmed by 3 bases and J by 4 bases, leaving 6 bases between them. The CDR3 runs to 12 residues. In DNA, the CDR3 is TGTGCCAGCAGTTTGGGAGTCACTGAAGCTTTCTTT. This encodes CASSLGVTEAFF. Variable domain in full (rest from reference TRBV28 and TRBJ1-1): DVKVTQSSRYLVKRTGEKVFLECVQDMDHENMFWYRQDPGLGLRLIYFSYDVKMKEKGDIPEGYSVSREKKERFSLILESASTNQTSMYLCASSLGVTEAFFGQGTRLTVV.

The chain links TRBV6-5 to TRBJ2-6, with a possible D match to TRBD1 (5 bases). Germline V lookup: CDR1 MNHEY, CDR2 SVGAGI. V gave up 6 bases and J gave up 2 bases, with 11 bases separating them. The CDR3 has 15 residues. CDR3 in amino acids: CASSFRVAGANVLTF. The DNA of the CDR3 is TGTGCCAGCAGCTTCAGGGTGGCTGGGGCCAACGTCCTGACTTTC.

Written as DNA, the CDR3 is TGTGCCAGCAGCCAAGCATCGGTCAGCACAGATACGCAGTATTTT. Encoded protein: CASSQASVSTDTQYF. This sequence joins TRBV3-1 (or the pseudogene TRBV3-2) and TRBJ2-3; D call uncertain. This CDR3 is 15 amino acids long. The V end was cut by 1 base, the J end by 0 bases, with 8 bases between. Looked up from germline, CDR1 is LGHDT and CDR2 is YNNKEL (reference sequence).

The V and J genes are TRBV5-4 and TRBJ2-3; TRBD2 matches at 11 bases. The CDR3 length is 18 residues. V shed 4 bases, J shed 4 bases, and the junction held 14 bases outside the gene matches. From germline, CDR1 is SGHNT and CDR2 YYREEE (reference sequence). The CDR3 loop is CASSHEQILSGGADTQYF. The CDR3 nucleotides are TGTGCCAGCAGCCATGAACAGATCCTTAGCGGGGGGGCAGATACGCAGTATTTT.